This T cell receptor beta chain came from a study of T cells in Graves' hyperthyroidism and ophthalmopathy. The CDR3 totals 14 residues. Trimming shortened V by 10 bases and J by 3 bases, and 15 bases separated the two germline ends. Germline CDR1 and CDR2: ENHRY and SYGVKD. As for this clonotype: Its antigen is unidentified. Being one base from a much bigger clone, this may be a read error.

Study-wide results and limits: A model of 13 V-J pairs discriminated ophthalmopathy from stable hyperthyroidism.

Template material for amplifying TCR beta CDR3 regions consisted of RNA transcripts. In the first-round RT-PCR of the TCR CDR3, the HTBI primer set was used. TCRdb reanalysed the multiplex PCR reads using MiXCR and keeps one entry per CDR3 protein. The sample consists of 750,000 to 900,000 distinct CDR3 sequences, 38% of them appearing once. The study left out patients who had uncontrolled infection, other autoimmune disease, pregnancy or lactation. Sample: blood. The clonotype originates from a young man with Graves' hyperthyroidism. The V gene is TRBV10-3, the J gene TRBJ1-4, with no clear D. The CDR3 DNA reads as TGTGCCACCGCTCCTAAAGCTCCTAATGAAAAACTGTTTTTT. Encoded protein: CATAPKAPNEKLFF.